These T cell receptor beta chains were read from a single sample in a study of human T cells and chemical hapten exposure. TCRdb passed the RACE reads through MiXCR, listing each CDR3 protein once. The sample holds about 350,000 distinct CDR3 sequences; about 5% are singletons and the top ten take approximately 8.2%. The specimen was whole blood, collected in connection with sensitization to the hapten diphenylcyclopropenone (DPC). The receptors here all came from a woman aged 18-29 years with alopecia areata. Some clones in this sample may be carry-over from other donors' samples. CDR3s include the opening cysteine and the closing phenylalanine or tryptophan. A D gene is named only where the DNA matches it firmly. Clone size is stated in some rows and not others, as once, few, many or a class when expanded.

D gene: TRBD1
clone size: many
V gene: TRBV4-2
J gene: TRBJ1-3
CDR3 DNA: TGTGCCAGCAGCCAAATTCCAGGGGGCGATGGAAACACCATATATTTT
CDR3 protein: CASSQIPGGDGNTIYF

D gene: TRBD2
clone size: few
V gene: TRBV28
J gene: TRBJ2-1
CDR3 DNA: TGTGCCAGCAGCCTGTGGGGGACTAGCTACAATGAGCAGTTCTTC
CDR3 protein: CASSLWGTSYNEQFF

D gene: .
clone size: .
V gene: TRBV3-1
J gene: TRBJ2-2
CDR3 DNA: TGTGCCAGCAGCCCCAACCTGGCAGAAACTAACACCGGGGAGCTGTTTTTT
CDR3 protein: CASSPNLAETNTGELFF

D gene: .
clone size: many
V gene: TRBV4-3
J gene: TRBJ2-7
CDR3 DNA: TGCGCCAGCAGCCAAGAGCATGGTCGCCACGAGCAGTACTTC
CDR3 protein: CASSQEHGRHEQYF

D gene: TRBD1
clone size: .
V gene: TRBV7-9
J gene: TRBJ1-3
CDR3 DNA: TGTGCCAGCAGCATAGGACAGGGTTCAACCATATATTTT
CDR3 protein: CASSIGQGSTIYF

D gene: .
clone size: .
V gene: TRBV7-9
J gene: TRBJ2-2
CDR3 DNA: TGTGCCAGCAGCTTAAGAGGTGACACCGGGGAGCTGTTTTTT
CDR3 protein: CASSLRGDTGELFF

D gene: TRBD1
clone size: .
V gene: TRBV4-3
J gene: TRBJ1-1
CDR3 DNA: TGCGCCAGCAGCCGCCGGGGACAGGGGGCATGGATGAACACTGAAGCTTTCTTT
CDR3 protein: CASSRRGQGAWMNTEAFF

D gene: .
clone size: .
V gene: TRBV12-3/TRBV12-4
J gene: TRBJ2-1
CDR3 DNA: TGTGCCAGCAGTCAGTCCGGGACAAAGTACAATGAGCAGTTCTTC
CDR3 protein: CASSQSGTKYNEQFF

D gene: .
clone size: few
V gene: TRBV12-3/TRBV12-4
J gene: TRBJ1-1
CDR3 DNA: TGTGCCAGCAGTTGGGGGGGGCGAGACACTGAAGCTTTCTTT
CDR3 protein: CASSWGGRDTEAFF

D gene: .
clone size: .
V gene: TRBV5-1
J gene: TRBJ1-4
CDR3 DNA: TGCGCCAGCAGCTTGAGGGACACCAATGAAAAACTGTTTTTT
CDR3 protein: CASSLRDTNEKLFF

D gene: TRBD1
clone size: many
V gene: TRBV6-4
J gene: TRBJ2-3
CDR3 DNA: TGTGCCAGCAGTGACGGGGAATCTGGGACAGGGGGCGCAGATACGCAGTATTTT
CDR3 protein: CASSDGESGTGGADTQYF

D gene: .
clone size: .
V gene: TRBV18
J gene: TRBJ2-3
CDR3 DNA: TGTGCCAGCTCACCACCTCCAGGGGGCACAGATACGCAGTATTTT
CDR3 protein: CASSPPPGGTDTQYF

D gene: .
clone size: many
V gene: TRBV4-1
J gene: TRBJ1-5
CDR3 DNA: TGCGCCAGCAGCCAAGACCCCCTTGGTAGCAATCAGCCCCAGCATTTT
CDR3 protein: CASSQDPLGSNQPQHF

D gene: .
clone size: .
V gene: TRBV29-1
J gene: TRBJ1-2
CDR3 DNA: TGCAGCGTTGATTCCGGAGCAGTAAACTATGGCTACACCTTC
CDR3 protein: CSVDSGAVNYGYTF

D gene: .
clone size: few
V gene: TRBV3-1
J gene: TRBJ1-4
CDR3 DNA: TGTGCCAGCAGCCAGCGACGGTTTGCAACTAATGAAAAACTGTTTTTT
CDR3 protein: CASSQRRFATNEKLFF

D gene: .
clone size: .
V gene: TRBV9
J gene: TRBJ1-1
CDR3 DNA: TGTGCCAGCAGCTTCGGATTCGGGGGGGCGGACACTGAAGCTTTCTTT
CDR3 protein: CASSFGFGGADTEAFF

D gene: .
clone size: many
V gene: TRBV7-2
J gene: TRBJ2-3
CDR3 DNA: TGTGCCAGCAGCCGCAGGGGTACAGATACGCAGTATTTT
CDR3 protein: CASSRRGTDTQYF

D gene: .
clone size: few
V gene: TRBV5-6
J gene: TRBJ2-7
CDR3 DNA: TGTGCCAGCAGCTTCTCAGGAAGGGGCGAGCAGTACTTC
CDR3 protein: CASSFSGRGEQYF

D gene: .
clone size: .
V gene: TRBV6-5
J gene: TRBJ2-1
CDR3 DNA: TGTGCCAGCAGTTACTCGAAAAACCATGAGCAGTTCTTC
CDR3 protein: CASSYSKNHEQFF

D gene: .
clone size: many
V gene: TRBV7-2
J gene: TRBJ2-6
CDR3 DNA: TGTGCCAGCAGTCTCCGGAATGGGGCCAACGTCCTGACTTTC
CDR3 protein: CASSLRNGANVLTF

D gene: TRBD1
clone size: .
V gene: TRBV29-1
J gene: TRBJ2-1
CDR3 DNA: TGCAGCGTTGAAGACTGGCAGGGGGCAAATGAGCAGTTCTTC
CDR3 protein: CSVEDWQGANEQFF

D gene: TRBD1
clone size: .
V gene: TRBV5-1
J gene: TRBJ1-2
CDR3 DNA: TGCGCCAGCAGCTTGGAACCACAGGGGTATGGCTACACCTTC
CDR3 protein: CASSLEPQGYGYTF

D gene: .
clone size: .
V gene: TRBV5-4
J gene: TRBJ2-7
CDR3 DNA: TGTGCCAGCAGCACGTACAGGGACTCCCTGAACTTC
CDR3 protein: CASSTYRDSLNF

D gene: .
clone size: many
V gene: TRBV21-1
J gene: TRBJ1-1
CDR3 DNA: TGCCTGGAGAGGGGCCTTACTGTCACTGAAGCTTTCTTT
CDR3 protein: CLERGLTVTEAFF

D gene: .
clone size: few
V gene: TRBV28
J gene: TRBJ2-5
CDR3 DNA: TGTGCCAGCATGGCCTCAGGGAACCAAGAGACCCAGTACTTC
CDR3 protein: CASMASGNQETQYF

D gene: .
clone size: few
V gene: TRBV6-5
J gene: TRBJ2-2
CDR3 DNA: TGTGCCAGCAGTCCTCCATTCGGGTCCGGGGAGCTGTTTTTT
CDR3 protein: CASSPPFGSGELFF

D gene: TRBD2
clone size: few
V gene: TRBV20-1
J gene: TRBJ2-7
CDR3 DNA: TGCAGTGCAACAGGGACTAGCGGTCCCTACGAGCAGTACTTC
CDR3 protein: CSATGTSGPYEQYF

D gene: TRBD1
clone size: .
V gene: TRBV5-1
J gene: TRBJ2-7
CDR3 DNA: TGCGCCAGCAGCTTGGAGCCAGGGGGCGAGCAGTACTTC
CDR3 protein: CASSLEPGGEQYF

D gene: .
clone size: few
V gene: TRBV12-3/TRBV12-4
J gene: TRBJ2-7
CDR3 DNA: TGTGCCAGCAGCAACGGGGCCGGCGAGCAGTACTTC
CDR3 protein: CASSNGAGEQYF

D gene: .
clone size: many
V gene: TRBV29-1
J gene: TRBJ2-2
CDR3 DNA: TGCAGCGTTGAAGAGGAGGGGGCCGGGGAGCTGTTTTTT
CDR3 protein: CSVEEEGAGELFF

D gene: TRBD1
clone size: many
V gene: TRBV4-3
J gene: TRBJ2-3
CDR3 DNA: TGCGCCAGCAGCCAGGGCACAGGGGTTACAGATACGCAGTATTTT
CDR3 protein: CASSQGTGVTDTQYF

D gene: .
clone size: few
V gene: TRBV7-9
J gene: TRBJ1-1
CDR3 DNA: TGTGCCAGCAGCTTAGAGGGCGGCGGACTTGAAGCTTTCTTT
CDR3 protein: CASSLEGGGLEAFF

D gene: .
clone size: many
V gene: TRBV7-8
J gene: TRBJ1-2
CDR3 DNA: TGTGCCAGCAGCCCGAGCGTTACAGGCTCTAACTATGGCTACACCTTC
CDR3 protein: CASSPSVTGSNYGYTF

D gene: .
clone size: few
V gene: TRBV5-5
J gene: TRBJ1-1
CDR3 DNA: TGTGCCAGCAGCTTGGGATCTTTGGGGACTGAAGCTTTCTTT
CDR3 protein: CASSLGSLGTEAFF

D gene: TRBD1
clone size: many
V gene: TRBV5-1
J gene: TRBJ1-1
CDR3 DNA: TGCGCCAGCAGTTTTAGTTTACAGGGGATGAACACTGAAGCTTTCTTT
CDR3 protein: CASSFSLQGMNTEAFF